A selection of T cell receptor beta chains follows, all from one sample in a study of T-cell reconstitution after alpha-beta-depleted transplantation in children. TCRdb independently ran MiXCR on the PCR reads; one entry per CDR3 protein. The top ten hold about 4.5% of the sample, which has 350,000 to 400,000 distinct CDR3 sequences, 13% seen once. The sample consisted of PBMCs, taken from the stem cell graft. Receptors originate from a human donor who donated a stem cell graft to a child with Fanconi anemia. CDR3s include the opening cysteine and the closing phenylalanine or tryptophan. The D gene is left open where the match is weak. For some rows the clone size is stated as once, few or many, or as a class when expanded; others skip it.

J: TRBJ2-3; size: many; D: TRBD2; V: TRBV28; CDR3: CASSPREGTQYF
J: TRBJ2-1; size: .; D: TRBD2; V: TRBV10-3; CDR3: CANQRGWGTEQFF
J: TRBJ1-2; size: few; D: .; V: TRBV27; CDR3: CASSLGSVGATEGYTF
J: TRBJ2-6; size: .; D: .; V: TRBV3-1; CDR3: CASSQAGANVLTF
J: TRBJ2-7; size: .; D: TRBD1; V: TRBV6-2/TRBV6-3; CDR3: CASDRGNSYEQYF
J: TRBJ1-1; size: many; D: .; V: TRBV7-2; CDR3: CASSLNSGGQTEAFF
J: TRBJ2-1; size: few; D: .; V: TRBV2; CDR3: CASSDTPSYNEQFF
J: TRBJ2-7; size: .; D: TRBD1; V: TRBV19; CDR3: CASSGGQGDHEQYF
J: TRBJ2-1; size: .; D: TRBD2; V: TRBV20-1; CDR3: CSAGTSGGYNEQFF
J: TRBJ2-7; size: .; D: TRBD1; V: TRBV28; CDR3: CAMGAGTAYEQYF
J: TRBJ2-5; size: few; D: .; V: TRBV10-3; CDR3: CAISAGTEGSMETQYF
J: TRBJ1-2; size: .; D: .; V: TRBV2; CDR3: CASKLNYGYTF
J: TRBJ1-2; size: .; D: TRBD1; V: TRBV12-3/TRBV12-4; CDR3: CASKVRRQGLGYGYTF
J: TRBJ1-6; size: few; D: .; V: TRBV19; CDR3: CASKRRKDSPLHF
J: TRBJ2-7; size: .; D: .; V: TRBV10-3; CDR3: CAISRLGAETSKQYF
J: TRBJ2-4; size: .; D: TRBD2; V: TRBV12-3/TRBV12-4; CDR3: CASSQTPGRANIQYF
J: TRBJ1-4; size: few; D: .; V: TRBV5-4; CDR3: CASRRQTDEKLFF
J: TRBJ1-1; size: .; D: TRBD1; V: TRBV7-2; CDR3: CAEGARPTEAFF
J: TRBJ1-1; size: .; D: .; V: TRBV11-2; CDR3: CASSFRGYGTEAFF
J: TRBJ2-7; size: few; D: .; V: TRBV5-1; CDR3: CASSFSRNEQYF
J: TRBJ1-1; size: .; D: .; V: TRBV29-1; CDR3: CSVSRGYEAFF
J: TRBJ1-2; size: .; D: .; V: TRBV11-2; CDR3: CASSSLGSGKYGYTF
J: TRBJ1-1; size: .; D: .; V: TRBV12-3/TRBV12-4; CDR3: CASKLRVPLGENTEAFF
J: TRBJ2-3; size: few; D: .; V: TRBV6-1; CDR3: CASRLTTSLDTQYF
J: TRBJ1-6; size: .; D: .; V: TRBV20-1; CDR3: CSARVRDNSPLHF
J: TRBJ1-5; size: .; D: TRBD1; V: TRBV6-1; CDR3: CASSRDRSLGNQPQHF
J: TRBJ2-6; size: few; D: .; V: TRBV18; CDR3: CASSPSAMNSGANVLTF
J: TRBJ1-3; size: few; D: .; V: TRBV10-3; CDR3: CAIRPPQGNTIYF
J: TRBJ2-7; size: many; D: .; V: TRBV5-1; CDR3: CASSLDLYEQYF
J: TRBJ2-3; size: many; D: TRBD2; V: TRBV9; CDR3: CASSVSPSGGDSTDTQYF
J: TRBJ2-5; size: .; D: .; V: TRBV13; CDR3: CASSFGRGEETQYF
J: TRBJ2-7; size: many; D: .; V: TRBV5-1; CDR3: CASSPRTMGSYEQYF
J: TRBJ2-7; size: few; D: .; V: TRBV15; CDR3: CATSRDLPVGGYEQYF
J: TRBJ2-5; size: .; D: .; V: TRBV3-1; CDR3: CASSQEGSRQGYF
J: TRBJ2-5; size: .; D: .; V: TRBV11-2; CDR3: CASSLDGGEGEETQYF